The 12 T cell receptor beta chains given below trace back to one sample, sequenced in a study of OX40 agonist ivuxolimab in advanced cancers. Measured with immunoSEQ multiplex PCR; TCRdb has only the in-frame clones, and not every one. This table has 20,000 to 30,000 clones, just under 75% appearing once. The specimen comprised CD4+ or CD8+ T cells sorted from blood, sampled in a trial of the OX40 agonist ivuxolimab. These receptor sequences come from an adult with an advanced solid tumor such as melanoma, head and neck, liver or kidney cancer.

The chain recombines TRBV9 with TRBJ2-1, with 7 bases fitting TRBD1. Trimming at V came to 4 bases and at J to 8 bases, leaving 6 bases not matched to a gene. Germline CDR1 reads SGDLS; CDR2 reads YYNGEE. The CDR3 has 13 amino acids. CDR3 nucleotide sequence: TGTGCCAGCAGCAGGGGGCATTTTGATGAGCAGTTCTTC. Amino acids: CASSRGHFDEQFF.

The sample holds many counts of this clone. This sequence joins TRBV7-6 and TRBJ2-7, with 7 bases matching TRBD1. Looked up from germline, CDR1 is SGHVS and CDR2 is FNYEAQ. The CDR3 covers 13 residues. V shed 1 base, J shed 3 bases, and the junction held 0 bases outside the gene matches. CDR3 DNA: TGTGCCAGCAGCTTAGGGGACAGCTACGAGCAGTACTTC. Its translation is CASSLGDSYEQYF.

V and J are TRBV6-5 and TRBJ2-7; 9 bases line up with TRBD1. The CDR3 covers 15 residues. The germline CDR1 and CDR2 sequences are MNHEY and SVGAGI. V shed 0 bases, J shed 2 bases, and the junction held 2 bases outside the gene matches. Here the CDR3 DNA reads TGTGCCAGCAGTTACTCAAGGACAGGGGCCTACGAGCAGTACTTC. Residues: CASSYSRTGAYEQYF.

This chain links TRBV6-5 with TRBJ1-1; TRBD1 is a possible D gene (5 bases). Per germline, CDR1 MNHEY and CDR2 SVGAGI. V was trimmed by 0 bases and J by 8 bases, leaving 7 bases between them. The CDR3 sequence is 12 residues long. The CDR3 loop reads CASSYSGQEAFF. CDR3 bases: TGTGCCAGCAGTTACTCGGGGCAGGAAGCTTTCTTT.

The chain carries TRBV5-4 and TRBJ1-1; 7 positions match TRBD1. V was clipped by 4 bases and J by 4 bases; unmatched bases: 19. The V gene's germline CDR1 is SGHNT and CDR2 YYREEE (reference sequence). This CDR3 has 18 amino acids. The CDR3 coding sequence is TGTGCCAGCAGCCCTGGAGGGGGTAGAGGGGGCTTTGGCACTGAAGCTTTCTTT. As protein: CASSPGGGRGGFGTEAFF.

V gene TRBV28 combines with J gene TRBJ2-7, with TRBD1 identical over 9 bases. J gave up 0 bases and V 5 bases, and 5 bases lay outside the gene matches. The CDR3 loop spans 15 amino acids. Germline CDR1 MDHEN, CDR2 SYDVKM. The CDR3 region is CASSETGGFSYEQYF. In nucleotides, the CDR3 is TGTGCCAGCAGTGAAACAGGGGGCTTCTCCTACGAGCAGTACTTC.

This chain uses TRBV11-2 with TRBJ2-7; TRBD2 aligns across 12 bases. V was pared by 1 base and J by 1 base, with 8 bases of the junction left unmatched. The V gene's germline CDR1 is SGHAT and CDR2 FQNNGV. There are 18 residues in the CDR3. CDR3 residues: CASSLGLAGAGGSYEQYF. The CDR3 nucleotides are TGTGCCAGCAGCTTAGGACTAGCGGGGGCCGGGGGGTCCTACGAGCAGTACTTC.

The CDR3 bases are TGCGCCAGCAGCCAATTAGCGGGGGACAGCTCCTACAATGAGCAGTTCTTC. It encodes CASSQLAGDSSYNEQFF. V gene TRBV4-1 combines with J gene TRBJ2-1, with 9 bases matching TRBD2. Germline V gene sequence: CDR1 MGHRA, CDR2 YSYEKL. After removal of 2 bases from V and 0 bases from J, the junction contained 5 bases not matched to a gene. This CDR3 has 17 amino acids.

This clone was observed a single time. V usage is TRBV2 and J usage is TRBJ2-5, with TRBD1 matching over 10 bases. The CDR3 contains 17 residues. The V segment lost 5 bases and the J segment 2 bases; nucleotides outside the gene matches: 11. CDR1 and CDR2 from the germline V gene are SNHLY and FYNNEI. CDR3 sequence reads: CASSTGQGTLWQETQYF. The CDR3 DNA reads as TGTGCCAGCAGTACGGGACAGGGGACCTTGTGGCAAGAGACCCAGTACTTC. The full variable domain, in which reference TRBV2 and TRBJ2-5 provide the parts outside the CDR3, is EPEVTQTPSHQVTQMGQEVILRCVPISNHLYFYWYRQILGQKVEFLVSFYNNEISEKSEIFDDQFSVERPDGSNFTLKIRSTKLEDSAMYFCASSTGQGTLWQETQYFGPGTRLLVL.

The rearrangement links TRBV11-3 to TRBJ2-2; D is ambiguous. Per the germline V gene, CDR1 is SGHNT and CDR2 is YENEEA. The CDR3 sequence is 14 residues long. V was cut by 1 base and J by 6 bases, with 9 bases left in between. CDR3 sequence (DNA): TGTGCCAGCAGCTTAGTATATATTGCCGGGGAGCTGTTTTTT. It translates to CASSLVYIAGELFF.

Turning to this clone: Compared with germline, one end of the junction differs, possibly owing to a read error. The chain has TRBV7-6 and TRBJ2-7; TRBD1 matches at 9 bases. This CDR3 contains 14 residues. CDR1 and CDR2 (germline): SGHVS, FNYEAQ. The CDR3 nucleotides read TGTGCCAGCAGCCTAGCCGGACAGGGGTCCGAGCAGTACTTC. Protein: CASSLAGQGSEQYF.

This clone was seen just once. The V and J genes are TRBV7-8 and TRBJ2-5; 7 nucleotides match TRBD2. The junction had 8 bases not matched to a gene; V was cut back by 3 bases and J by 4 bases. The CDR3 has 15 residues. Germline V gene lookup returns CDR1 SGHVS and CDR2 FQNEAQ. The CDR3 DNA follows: TGTGCCAGCAGCTTCTTAAGCGGGGCCGGAGAGACCCAGTACTTC. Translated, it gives CASSFLSGAGETQYF. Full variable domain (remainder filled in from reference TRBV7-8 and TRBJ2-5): GAGVSQSPRYKVAKRGQDVALRCDPISGHVSLFWYQQALGQGPEFLTYFQNEAQLDKSGLPSDRFFAERPEGSVSTLKIQRTQQEDSAVYLCASSFLSGAGETQYFGPGTRLLVL.